This is a list of T cell receptor beta chains from one sample in a study of glioma-infiltrating T cells. TCRdb passed the multiplex PCR reads through MiXCR, listing each CDR3 protein once. The data hold about 130,000 distinct CDR3 sequences, with under 30% observed a single time. Sequencing was performed on glioma tissue, nonneoplastic brain tissue, or PBMCs (not recorded which). Every receptor here comes from a human donor with low-grade glioma or glioblastoma, undergoing nonglioma brain surgery, or in good health (not recorded which). CDR3s leave out the opening cysteine and the closing phenylalanine or tryptophan. Fields, in order: V gene, J gene, CDR3 protein.

>TRBV11-2|TRBJ1-1
ASSKTVQNTEAF
>TRBV28|TRBJ1-1
ASSLNRATEAF
>TRBV28|TRBJ2-5
ASSLPGIYQETQY
>TRBV7-6|TRBJ1-3
ASSSLGALGNTIY
>TRBV7-9|TRBJ1-2
ASSHIGGDHKGGYT
>TRBV28|TRBJ1-5
ASSPTKGGYQPQH
>TRBV11-2|TRBJ1-4
ASSRGVLNEKLF
>TRBV7-9|TRBJ1-4
ASREQGKLF
>TRBV7-9|TRBJ1-2
ASSPHGQGRYGYT
>TRBV14|TRBJ1-5
ASSQGDRGMYQPQH
>TRBV20-1|TRBJ2-1
SATGLVNNEQS
>TRBV9|TRBJ2-3
ASSVEAFSTDTQY
>TRBV27|TRBJ1-2
ASSRAGSYGYT
>TRBV20-1|TRBJ1-1
TGTGRNTEAF
>TRBV27|TRBJ1-5
ASSNLPRGGNQPQH
>TRBV4-1|TRBJ1-4
ASSQYSGTGSEEKLF
>TRBV20-1|TRBJ2-3
SARNAVGGDTQY
>TRBV7-9|TRBJ1-1
ASSPSRLPNTEAF